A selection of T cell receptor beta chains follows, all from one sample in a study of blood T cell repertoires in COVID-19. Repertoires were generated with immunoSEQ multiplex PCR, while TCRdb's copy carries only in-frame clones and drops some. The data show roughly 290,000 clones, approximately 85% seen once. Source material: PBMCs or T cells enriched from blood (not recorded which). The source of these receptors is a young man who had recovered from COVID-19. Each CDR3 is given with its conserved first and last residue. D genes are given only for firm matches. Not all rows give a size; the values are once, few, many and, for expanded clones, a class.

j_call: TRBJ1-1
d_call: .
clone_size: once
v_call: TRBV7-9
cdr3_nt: TGTGCCAGCAGCTCCATAAGACAGAACACTGAAGCTTTCTTT
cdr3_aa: CASSSIRQNTEAFF

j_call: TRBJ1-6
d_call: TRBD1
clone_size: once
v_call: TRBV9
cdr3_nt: TGTGCCAGCAGCGCCGGATTGGACAGGGCGGGTAATTCACCCCTCCACTTT
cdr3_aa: CASSAGLDRAGNSPLHF

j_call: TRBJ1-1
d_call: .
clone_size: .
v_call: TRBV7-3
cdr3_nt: TGTGCCAGCAGTGAGACAATCAACACTGAAGCTTTCTTT
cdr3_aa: CASSETINTEAFF

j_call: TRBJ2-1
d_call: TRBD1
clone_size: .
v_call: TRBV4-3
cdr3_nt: TGCGCCAGCAGCCAAGTACAGGGGGCTGAGCAGTTCTTC
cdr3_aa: CASSQVQGAEQFF

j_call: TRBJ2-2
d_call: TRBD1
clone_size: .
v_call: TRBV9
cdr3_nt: TGTGCCAGCAGCGTACCCCCGGGACAGGGAAAAGAGGACGCCGGGGAGCTGTTTTTT
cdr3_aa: CASSVPPGQGKEDAGELFF

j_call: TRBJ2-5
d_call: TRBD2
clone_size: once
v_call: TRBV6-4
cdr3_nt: TGTGCCAGCTCAGCTACTAGCGGGGGGCAAGAGACCCAGTACTTC
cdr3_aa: CASSATSGGQETQYF

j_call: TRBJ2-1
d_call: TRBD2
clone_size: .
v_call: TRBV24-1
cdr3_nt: TGTGCCACCAGTGATTTGCCAATATCGGGGGGGCATACTGAGCAGTTCTTC
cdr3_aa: CATSDLPISGGHTEQFF

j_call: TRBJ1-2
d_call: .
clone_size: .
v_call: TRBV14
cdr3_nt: TGTGCCAGCAGCCAAGTAAATTGGGGACTCTACACCTTC
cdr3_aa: CASSQVNWGLYTF

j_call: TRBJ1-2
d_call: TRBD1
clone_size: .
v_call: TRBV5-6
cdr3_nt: TGTGCCAGCAGCGGAACGGGACAGGCTAACTATGGCTACACCTTC
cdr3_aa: CASSGTGQANYGYTF

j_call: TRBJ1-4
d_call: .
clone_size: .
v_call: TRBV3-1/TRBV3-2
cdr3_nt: TGTGCCAGCAGCCTATGGGAGGAAAAACTGTTTTTT
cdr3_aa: CASSLWEEKLFF

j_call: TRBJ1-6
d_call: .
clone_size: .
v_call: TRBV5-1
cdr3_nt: TGCGCCAGCACCGCAGGGACTGAGAATTCACCCCTCCACTTT
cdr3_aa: CASTAGTENSPLHF

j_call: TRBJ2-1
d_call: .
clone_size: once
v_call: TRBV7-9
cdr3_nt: TGTGCCAGCAGCTTATCGGGCAATGAGCAGTTCTTC
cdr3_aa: CASSLSGNEQFF

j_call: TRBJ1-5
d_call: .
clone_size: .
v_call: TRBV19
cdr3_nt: TGTGCCAGTAGTATAGTAGGGGAAAATCAGCCCCAGCATTTT
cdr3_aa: CASSIVGENQPQHF

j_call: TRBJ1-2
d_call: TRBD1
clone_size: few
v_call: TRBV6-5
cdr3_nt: TGTGCCAGCGCAGGACAGGGCGATGTATTGCATGGCTACACCTTC
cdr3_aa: CASAGQGDVLHGYTF

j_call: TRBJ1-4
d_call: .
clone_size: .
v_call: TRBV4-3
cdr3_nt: TGCGCCAGCAGCCAAGTCGACGGGAGGGCAGCTAAACTGTTTTTT
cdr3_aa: CASSQVDGRAAKLFF

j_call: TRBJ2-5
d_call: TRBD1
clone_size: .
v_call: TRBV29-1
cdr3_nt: TGCAGCGTGGCGACAGGGCCGACTCAAGAGACCCAGTACTTC
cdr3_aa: CSVATGPTQETQYF

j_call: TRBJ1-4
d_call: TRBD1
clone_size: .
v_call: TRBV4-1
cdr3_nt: TGCGCCAGCAGCCGACTAGGGACAGAGTTGGGAAAACTGTTTTTT
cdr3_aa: CASSRLGTELGKLFF

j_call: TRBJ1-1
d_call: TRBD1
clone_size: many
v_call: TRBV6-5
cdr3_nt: TGTGCCAGCAGTTACGGACAGGGGAACACTGAAGCTTTCTTT
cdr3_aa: CASSYGQGNTEAFF

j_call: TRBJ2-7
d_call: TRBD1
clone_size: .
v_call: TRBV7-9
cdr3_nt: TGTGCCAGCCGACAGACAGGGGACTCCTACGAGCAGTACTTC
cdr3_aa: CASRQTGDSYEQYF

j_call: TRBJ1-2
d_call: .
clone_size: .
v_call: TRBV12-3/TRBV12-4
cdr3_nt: TGTGCCAGCAGTTTATGGGCGAGGGATGGCTACACCTTC
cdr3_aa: CASSLWARDGYTF